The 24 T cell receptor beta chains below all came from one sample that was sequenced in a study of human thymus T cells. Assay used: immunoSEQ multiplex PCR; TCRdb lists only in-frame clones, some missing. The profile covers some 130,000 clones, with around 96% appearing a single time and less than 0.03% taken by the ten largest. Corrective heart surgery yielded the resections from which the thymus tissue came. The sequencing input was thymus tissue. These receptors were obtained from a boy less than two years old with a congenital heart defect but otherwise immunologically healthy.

CDR3 bases: TGTGCCTGGAGTGTACGTTGGGCGGGGGGGCGATACAATGAGCAGTTCTTC. Translation: CAWSVRWAGGRYNEQFF. The genes are TRBV30 and TRBJ2-1; 9 bases are a match to TRBD2. The CDR3 extends over 17 amino acids. The V segment lost 0 bases and the J segment 4 bases; nucleotides outside the gene matches: 10. In germline, CDR1 is GTSNPN, CDR2 SVGIG (reference sequence).

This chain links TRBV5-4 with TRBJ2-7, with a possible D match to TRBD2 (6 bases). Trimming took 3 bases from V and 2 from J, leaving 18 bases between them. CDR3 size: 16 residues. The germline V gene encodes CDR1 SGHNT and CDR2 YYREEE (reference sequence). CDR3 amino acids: CASSSSGTSIPYEQYF. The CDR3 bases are TGTGCCAGCAGCTCGTCCGGGACTTCAATACCCTACGAGCAGTACTTC.

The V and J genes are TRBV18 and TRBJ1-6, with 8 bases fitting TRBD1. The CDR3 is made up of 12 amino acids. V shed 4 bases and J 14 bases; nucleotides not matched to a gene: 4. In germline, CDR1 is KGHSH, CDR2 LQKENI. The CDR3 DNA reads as TGTGCCAGCTCACTTGACAGGGGAGCCCTCCACTTT. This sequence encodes CASSLDRGALHF.

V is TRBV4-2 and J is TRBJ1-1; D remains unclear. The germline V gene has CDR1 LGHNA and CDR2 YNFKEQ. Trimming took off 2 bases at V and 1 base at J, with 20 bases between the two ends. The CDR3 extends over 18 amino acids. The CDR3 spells CASSQTPAYGPKNTEAFF. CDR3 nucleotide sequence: TGTGCCAGCAGCCAAACCCCCGCCTATGGACCAAAGAACACTGAAGCTTTCTTT.

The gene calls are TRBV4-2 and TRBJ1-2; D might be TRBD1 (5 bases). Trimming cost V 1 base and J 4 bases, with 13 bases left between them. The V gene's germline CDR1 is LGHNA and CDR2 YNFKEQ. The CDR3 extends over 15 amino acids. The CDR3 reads CASSQGWSGGYGYTF. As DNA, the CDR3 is TGTGCCAGCAGCCAAGGTTGGTCGGGGGGCTATGGCTACACCTTC.

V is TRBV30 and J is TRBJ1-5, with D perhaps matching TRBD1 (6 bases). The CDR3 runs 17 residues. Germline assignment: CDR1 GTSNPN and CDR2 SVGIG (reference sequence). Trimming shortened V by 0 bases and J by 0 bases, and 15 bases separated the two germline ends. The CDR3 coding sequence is TGTGCCTGGAGTGTACGGGGACATCCGAATAGCAATCAGCCCCAGCATTTT. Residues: CAWSVRGHPNSNQPQHF.

CDR3 nucleotides: TGTGCCAGCAGTGTCTACCTAGACACCATATATTTT. Its translation is CASSVYLDTIYF. The gene calls are TRBV28 and TRBJ1-3; no clear D. Germline loops: CDR1 MDHEN, CDR2 SYDVKM. This CDR3 region has 12 residues. Between the trimmed V and J ends, which lost 5 bases and 8 bases, there was a span of 10 bases.

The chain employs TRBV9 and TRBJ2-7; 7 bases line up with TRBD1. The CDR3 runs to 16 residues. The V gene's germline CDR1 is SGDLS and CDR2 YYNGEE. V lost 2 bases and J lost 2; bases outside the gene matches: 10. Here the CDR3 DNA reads TGTGCCAGCAGCGTGACACCAGAGGGGGCCCCCTACGAGCAGTACTTC. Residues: CASSVTPEGAPYEQYF.

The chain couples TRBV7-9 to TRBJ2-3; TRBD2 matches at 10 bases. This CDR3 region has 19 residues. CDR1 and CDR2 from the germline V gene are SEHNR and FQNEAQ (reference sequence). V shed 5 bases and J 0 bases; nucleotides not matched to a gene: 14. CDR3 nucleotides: TGTGCCAGCAGCGCCGCTAGAAACGGACTAGCGGAAAGCACAGATACGCAGTATTTT. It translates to CASSAARNGLAESTDTQYF.

CDR3 nucleotide sequence: TGTGCCAGCAGTGGACCTCTGAGCGGAGCTTACAATGAGCAGTTCTTC. It codes for CASSGPLSGAYNEQFF. V and J are TRBV28 and TRBJ2-1, with D tentatively TRBD2 (5 bases). Germline values: CDR1 MDHEN, CDR2 SYDVKM. Deletions cut 5 bases from V and 4 bases from J, with 18 bases between. CDR3 size: 16 residues.

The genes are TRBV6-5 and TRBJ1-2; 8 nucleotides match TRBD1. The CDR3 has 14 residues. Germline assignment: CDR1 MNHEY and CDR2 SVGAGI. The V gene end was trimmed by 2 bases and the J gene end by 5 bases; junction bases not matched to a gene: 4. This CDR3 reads CASSYGRTGYGYTF. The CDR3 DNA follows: TGTGCCAGCAGTTACGGAAGGACAGGGTATGGCTACACCTTC.

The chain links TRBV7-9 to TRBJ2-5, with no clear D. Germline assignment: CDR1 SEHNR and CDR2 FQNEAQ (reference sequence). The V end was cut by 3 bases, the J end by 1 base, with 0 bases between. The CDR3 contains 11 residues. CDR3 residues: CASSFQETQYF. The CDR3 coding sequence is TGTGCCAGCAGCTTCCAAGAGACCCAGTACTTC.

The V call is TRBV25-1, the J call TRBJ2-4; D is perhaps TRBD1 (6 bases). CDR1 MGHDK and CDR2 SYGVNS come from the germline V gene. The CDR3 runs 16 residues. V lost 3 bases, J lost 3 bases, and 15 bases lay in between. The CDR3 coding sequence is TGTGCCAGCAGTGACGGTAGGGGGTTAGGCAAAAACATTCAGTACTTC. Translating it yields CASSDGRGLGKNIQYF.

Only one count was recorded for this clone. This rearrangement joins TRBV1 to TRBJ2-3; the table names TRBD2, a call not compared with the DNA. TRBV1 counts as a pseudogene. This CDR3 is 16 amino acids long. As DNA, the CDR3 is TGCACCAGCAGCCCAACTAGCGGGGGCCCCACAGATACGCAGTATTTT. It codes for CTSSPTSGGPTDTQYF.

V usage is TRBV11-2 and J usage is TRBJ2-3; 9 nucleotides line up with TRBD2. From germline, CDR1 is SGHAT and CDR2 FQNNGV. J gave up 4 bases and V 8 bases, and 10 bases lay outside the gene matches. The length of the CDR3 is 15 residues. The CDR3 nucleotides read TGTGCCAGCCTCCGGCACAGCGGGGGGCCAGATACGCAGTATTTT. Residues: CASLRHSGGPDTQYF.

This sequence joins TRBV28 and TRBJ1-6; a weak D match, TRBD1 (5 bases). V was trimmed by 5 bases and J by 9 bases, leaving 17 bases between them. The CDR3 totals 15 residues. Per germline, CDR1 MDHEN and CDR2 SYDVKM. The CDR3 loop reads CASSPIRSGSSPLHF. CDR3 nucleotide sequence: TGTGCCAGCAGTCCTATACGCTCAGGGAGTTCACCCCTCCACTTT.

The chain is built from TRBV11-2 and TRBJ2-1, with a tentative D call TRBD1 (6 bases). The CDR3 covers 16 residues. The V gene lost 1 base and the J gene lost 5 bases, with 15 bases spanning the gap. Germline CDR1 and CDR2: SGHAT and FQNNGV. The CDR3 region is CASSLVQGQPNNEQFF. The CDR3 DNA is TGTGCCAGCAGCTTAGTACAGGGCCAGCCTAACAATGAGCAGTTCTTC.

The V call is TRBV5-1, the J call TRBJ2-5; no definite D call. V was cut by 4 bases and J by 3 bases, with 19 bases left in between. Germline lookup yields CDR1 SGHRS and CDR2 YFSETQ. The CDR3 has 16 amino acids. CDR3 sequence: CASSTHPREGKETQYF. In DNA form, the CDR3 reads TGCGCCAGCAGCACCCACCCTAGGGAAGGGAAAGAGACCCAGTACTTC.

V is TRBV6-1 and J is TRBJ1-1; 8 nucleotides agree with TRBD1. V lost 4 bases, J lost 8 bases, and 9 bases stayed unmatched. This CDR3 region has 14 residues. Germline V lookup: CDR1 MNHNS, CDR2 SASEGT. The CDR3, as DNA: TGTGCCAGCAGTGTCGCTCCAGGGGGCTCCGAAGCTTTCTTT. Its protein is CASSVAPGGSEAFF.

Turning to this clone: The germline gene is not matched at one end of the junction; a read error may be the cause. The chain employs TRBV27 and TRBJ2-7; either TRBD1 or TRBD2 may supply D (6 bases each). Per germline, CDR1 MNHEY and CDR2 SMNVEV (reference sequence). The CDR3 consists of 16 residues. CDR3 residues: CASSVSTRGASYEQYF. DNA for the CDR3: TGTGCCAGCAGTGTATCGACTAGGGGGGCCTCCTACGAGCAGTACTTC.

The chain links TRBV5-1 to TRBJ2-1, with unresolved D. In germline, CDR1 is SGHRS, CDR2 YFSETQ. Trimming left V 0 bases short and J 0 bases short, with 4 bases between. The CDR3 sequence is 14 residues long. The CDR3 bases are TGCGCCAGCAGCTTGGGACTCTCCTACAATGAGCAGTTCTTC. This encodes CASSLGLSYNEQFF.

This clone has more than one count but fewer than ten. CDR3 in DNA: TGTGCCATCAGTGGGGGGGCCCCCCATTGGGGCTACACCTTC. It is translated as CAISGGAPHWGYTF. The genes are TRBV10-3 and TRBJ1-2, with D perhaps matching TRBD1 (6 bases). Germline CDR1 is ENHRY and CDR2 is SYGVKD. V gave up 4 bases and J gave up 8 bases, with 17 bases separating them. CDR3 length equals 14 residues.

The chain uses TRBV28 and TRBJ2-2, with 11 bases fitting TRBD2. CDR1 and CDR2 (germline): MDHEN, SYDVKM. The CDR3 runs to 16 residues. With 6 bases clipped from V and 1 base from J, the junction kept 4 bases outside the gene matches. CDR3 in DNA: TGTGCCAGCAGCCCTAGCGGGGGGCAGAACACCGGGGAGCTGTTTTTT. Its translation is CASSPSGGQNTGELFF.

The CDR3 protein is CASGVRGGAYEQYF. CDR3 coding DNA: TGTGCCAGCGGTGTGCGCGGGGGGGCATACGAGCAGTACTTC. The J gene is TRBJ2-7, the V gene TRBV5-5; 9 nucleotides agree with TRBD2. The CDR3 spans 14 residues. The ends lost 7 bases at V and 4 bases at J; junction bases unmatched: 9. Germline CDR1 SGHKS, CDR2 YYEKEE (reference sequence).